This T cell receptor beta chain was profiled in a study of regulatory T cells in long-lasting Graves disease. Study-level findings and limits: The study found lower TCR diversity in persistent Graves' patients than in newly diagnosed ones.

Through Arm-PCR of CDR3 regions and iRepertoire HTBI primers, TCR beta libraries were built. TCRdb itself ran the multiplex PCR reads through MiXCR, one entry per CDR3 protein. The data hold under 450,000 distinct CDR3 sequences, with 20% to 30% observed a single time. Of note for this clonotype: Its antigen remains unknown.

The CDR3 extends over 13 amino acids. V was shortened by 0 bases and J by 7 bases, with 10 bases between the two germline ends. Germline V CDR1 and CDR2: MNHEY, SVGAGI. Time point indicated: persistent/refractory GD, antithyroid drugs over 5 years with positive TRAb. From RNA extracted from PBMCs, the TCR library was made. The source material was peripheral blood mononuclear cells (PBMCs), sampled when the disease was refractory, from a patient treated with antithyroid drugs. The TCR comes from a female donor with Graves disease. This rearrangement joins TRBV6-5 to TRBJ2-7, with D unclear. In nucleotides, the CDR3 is TGTGCCAGCAGTTACTCCAGTCCCGGGGAGCAGTACTTC. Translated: CASSYSSPGEQYF.